This T cell receptor (beta chain) stems from a study of T-cell reconstitution after alpha-beta-depleted transplantation in children. Study-wide findings and caveats: T-cell numbers and diversity one year post-transplant derived largely from freshly generated T cells. Some patients showed high day-60 TCRbeta diversity, which derived from surviving recipient T cells and thymic progenitors. There were reportedly several hundred expanded graft clones from which alpha-beta T cells came about two months after transplant.

Unique molecular identifiers were incorporated during preparation of the TCRbeta library. TCRdb re-called the PCR reads with MiXCR, one entry per CDR3 protein. The repertoire has about 500,000 distinct CDR3 sequences, roughly 11% of them found once; the top ten carry 14%. From germline, CDR1 is LGHNA and CDR2 YSLEER. V gave up 6 bases and J gave up 9 bases; unmatched junction bases: 6. This CDR3 has 13 residues. As to this clonotype: No antigen is known for it.

The sample in question was PBMCs, mostly from graft donor cells, obtained 180 days after TCRalphabeta/CD19-depleted stem cell transplant. The clonotype was recovered from a female patient aged 2-10 years who had a stem cell transplant for aplastic anemia, so the T cells may come from the graft donor. This chain connects TRBV4-3 to TRBJ2-1, with 9 bases matching TRBD1. The CDR3 loop is CASRRQGVSEQFF. CDR3 DNA: TGCGCCAGCAGACGACAGGGGGTGAGTGAGCAGTTCTTC.